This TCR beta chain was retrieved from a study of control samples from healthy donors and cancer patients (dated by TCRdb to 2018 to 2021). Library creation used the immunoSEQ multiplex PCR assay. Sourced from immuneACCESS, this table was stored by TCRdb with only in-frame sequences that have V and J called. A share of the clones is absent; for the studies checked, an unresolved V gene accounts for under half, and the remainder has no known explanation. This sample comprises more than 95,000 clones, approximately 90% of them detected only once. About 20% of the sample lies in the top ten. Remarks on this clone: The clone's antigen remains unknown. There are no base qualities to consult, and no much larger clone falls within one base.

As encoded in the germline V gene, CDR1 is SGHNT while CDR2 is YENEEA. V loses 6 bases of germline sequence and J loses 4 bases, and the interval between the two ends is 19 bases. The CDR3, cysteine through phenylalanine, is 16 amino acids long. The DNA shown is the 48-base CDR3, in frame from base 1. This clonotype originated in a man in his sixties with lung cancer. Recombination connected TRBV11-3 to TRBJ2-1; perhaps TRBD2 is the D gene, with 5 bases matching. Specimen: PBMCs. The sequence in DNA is TGTGCCAGCAGTCCCTTGACGGGGATTGGGTACAATGAGCAGTTCTTC. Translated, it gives CASSPLTGIGYNEQFF.